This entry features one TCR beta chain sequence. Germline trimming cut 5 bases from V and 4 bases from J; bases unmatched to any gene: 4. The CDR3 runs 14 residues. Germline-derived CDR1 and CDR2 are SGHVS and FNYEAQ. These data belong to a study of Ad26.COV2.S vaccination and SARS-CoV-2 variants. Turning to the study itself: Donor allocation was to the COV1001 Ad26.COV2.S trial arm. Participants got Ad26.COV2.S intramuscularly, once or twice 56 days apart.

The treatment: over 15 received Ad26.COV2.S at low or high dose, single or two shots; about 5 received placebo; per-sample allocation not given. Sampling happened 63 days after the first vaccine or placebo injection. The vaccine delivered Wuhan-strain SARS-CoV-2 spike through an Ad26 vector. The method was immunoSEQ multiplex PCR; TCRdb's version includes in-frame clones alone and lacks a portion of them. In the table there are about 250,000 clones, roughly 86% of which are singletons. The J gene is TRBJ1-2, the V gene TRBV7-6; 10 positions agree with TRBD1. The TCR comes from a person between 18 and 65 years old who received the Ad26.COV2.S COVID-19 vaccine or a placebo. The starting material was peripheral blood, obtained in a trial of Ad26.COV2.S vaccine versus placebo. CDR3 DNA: TGTGCCAGCAGCCCTGGACAGGGGGTCTATGGCTACACCTTC. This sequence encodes CASSPGQGVYGYTF.